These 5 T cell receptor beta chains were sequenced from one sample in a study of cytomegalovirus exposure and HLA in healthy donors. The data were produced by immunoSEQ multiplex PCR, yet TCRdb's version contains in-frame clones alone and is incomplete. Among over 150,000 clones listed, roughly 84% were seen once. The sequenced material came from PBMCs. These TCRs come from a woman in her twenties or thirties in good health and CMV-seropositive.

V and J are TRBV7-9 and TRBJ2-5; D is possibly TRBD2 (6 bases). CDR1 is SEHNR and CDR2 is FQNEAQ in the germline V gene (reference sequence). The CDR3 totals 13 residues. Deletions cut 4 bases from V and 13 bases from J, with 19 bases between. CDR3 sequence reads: CASSSLLRGMGYF. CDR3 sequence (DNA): TGTGCCAGCAGCTCCCTCCTTCGGGGGATGGGGTACTTC.

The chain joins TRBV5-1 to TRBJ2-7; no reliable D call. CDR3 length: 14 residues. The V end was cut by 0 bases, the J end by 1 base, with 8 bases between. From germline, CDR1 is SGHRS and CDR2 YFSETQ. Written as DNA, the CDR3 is TGCGCCAGCAGCTTGGGCGCTAATTCCTACGAGCAGTACTTC. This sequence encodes CASSLGANSYEQYF.

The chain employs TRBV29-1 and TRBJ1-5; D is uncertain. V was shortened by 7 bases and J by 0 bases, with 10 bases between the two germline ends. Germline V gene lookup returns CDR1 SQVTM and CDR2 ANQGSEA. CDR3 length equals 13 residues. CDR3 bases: TGCAGCGCGGCGGAAAATAGCAATCAGCCCCAGCATTTT. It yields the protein CSAAENSNQPQHF.

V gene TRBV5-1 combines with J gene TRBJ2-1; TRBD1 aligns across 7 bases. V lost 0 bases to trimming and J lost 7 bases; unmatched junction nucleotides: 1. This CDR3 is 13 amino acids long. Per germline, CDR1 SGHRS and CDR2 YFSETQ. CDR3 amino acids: CASSLGQGNEQFF. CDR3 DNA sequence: TGCGCCAGCAGCTTGGGACAGGGAAATGAGCAGTTCTTC.

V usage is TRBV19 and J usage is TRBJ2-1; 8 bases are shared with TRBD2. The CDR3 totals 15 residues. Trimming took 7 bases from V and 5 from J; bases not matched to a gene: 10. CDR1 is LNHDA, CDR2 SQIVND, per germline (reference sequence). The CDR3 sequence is CASKAGTSGNNEQFF. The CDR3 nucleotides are TGTGCCAGTAAAGCCGGGACTAGTGGGAACAATGAGCAGTTCTTC.